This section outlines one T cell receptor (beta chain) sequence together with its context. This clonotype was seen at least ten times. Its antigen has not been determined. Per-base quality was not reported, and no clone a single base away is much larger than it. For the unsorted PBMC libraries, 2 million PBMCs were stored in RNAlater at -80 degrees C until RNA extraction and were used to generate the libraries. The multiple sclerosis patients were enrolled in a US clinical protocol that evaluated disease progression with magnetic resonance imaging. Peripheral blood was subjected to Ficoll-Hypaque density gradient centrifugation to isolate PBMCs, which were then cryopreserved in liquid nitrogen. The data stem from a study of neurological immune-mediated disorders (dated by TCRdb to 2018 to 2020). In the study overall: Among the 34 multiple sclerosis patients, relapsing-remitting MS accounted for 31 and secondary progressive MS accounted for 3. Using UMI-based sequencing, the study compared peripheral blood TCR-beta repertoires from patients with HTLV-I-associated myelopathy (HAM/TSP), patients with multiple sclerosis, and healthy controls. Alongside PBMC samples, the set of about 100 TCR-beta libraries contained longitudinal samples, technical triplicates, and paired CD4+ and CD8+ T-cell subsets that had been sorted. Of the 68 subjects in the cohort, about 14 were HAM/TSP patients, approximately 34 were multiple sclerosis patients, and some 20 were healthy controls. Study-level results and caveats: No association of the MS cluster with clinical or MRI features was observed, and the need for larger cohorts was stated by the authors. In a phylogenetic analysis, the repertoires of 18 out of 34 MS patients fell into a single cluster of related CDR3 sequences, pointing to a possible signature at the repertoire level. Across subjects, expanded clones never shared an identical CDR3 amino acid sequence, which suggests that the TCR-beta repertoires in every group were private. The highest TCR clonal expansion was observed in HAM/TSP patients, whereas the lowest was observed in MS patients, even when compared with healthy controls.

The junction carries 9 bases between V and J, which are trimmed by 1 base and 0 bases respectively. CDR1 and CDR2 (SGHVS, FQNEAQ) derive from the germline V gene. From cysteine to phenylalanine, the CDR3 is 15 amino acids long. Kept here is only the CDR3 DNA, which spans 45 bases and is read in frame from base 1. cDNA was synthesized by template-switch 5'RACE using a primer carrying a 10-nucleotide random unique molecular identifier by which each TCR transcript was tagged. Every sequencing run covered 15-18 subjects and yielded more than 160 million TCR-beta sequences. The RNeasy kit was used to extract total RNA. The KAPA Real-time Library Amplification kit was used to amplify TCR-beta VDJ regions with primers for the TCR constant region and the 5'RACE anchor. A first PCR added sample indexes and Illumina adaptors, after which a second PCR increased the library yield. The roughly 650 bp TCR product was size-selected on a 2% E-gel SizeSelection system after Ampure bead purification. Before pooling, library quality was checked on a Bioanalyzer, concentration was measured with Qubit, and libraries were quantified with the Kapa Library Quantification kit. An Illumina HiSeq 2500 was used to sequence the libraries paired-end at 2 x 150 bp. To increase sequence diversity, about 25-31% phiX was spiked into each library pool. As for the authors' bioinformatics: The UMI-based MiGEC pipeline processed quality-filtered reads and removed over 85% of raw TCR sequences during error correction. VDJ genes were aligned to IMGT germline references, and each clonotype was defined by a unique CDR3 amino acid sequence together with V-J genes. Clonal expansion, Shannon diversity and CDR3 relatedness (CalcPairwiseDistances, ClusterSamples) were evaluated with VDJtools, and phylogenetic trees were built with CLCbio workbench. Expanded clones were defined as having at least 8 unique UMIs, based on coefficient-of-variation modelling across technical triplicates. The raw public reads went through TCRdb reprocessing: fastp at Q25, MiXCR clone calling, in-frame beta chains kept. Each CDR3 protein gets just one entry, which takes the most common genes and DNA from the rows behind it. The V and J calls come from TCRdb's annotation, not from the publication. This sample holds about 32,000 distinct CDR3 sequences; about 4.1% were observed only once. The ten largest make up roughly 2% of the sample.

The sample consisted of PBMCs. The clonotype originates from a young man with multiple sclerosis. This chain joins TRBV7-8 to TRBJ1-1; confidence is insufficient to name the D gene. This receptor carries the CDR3 CASSLEARLNTEAFF. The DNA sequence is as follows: TGTGCCAGCAGCTTAGAAGCACGGCTGAACACTGAAGCTTTCTTT.